The 30 T cell receptor beta chains below were found in one sample sequenced in a study of human T cells and chemical hapten exposure. Specified time point: patch test 3, about 24 weeks after DPC sensitization. Noted treatment: therapeutic diphenylcyclopropenone sensitization with weekly scalp DPC. TCRdb reanalysed the RACE reads using MiXCR and keeps one entry per CDR3 protein. The data hold roughly 200,000 distinct CDR3 sequences, with 20% to 25% observed a single time. The input for sequencing was whole blood, taken in connection with sensitization to the hapten diphenylcyclopropenone (DPC). The receptors were sampled from a woman aged 40 to 55 with alopecia areata. Some clones in this sample may be carry-over from other donors' samples.

At least ten counts were recorded for this clonotype. V and J are TRBV7-9 and TRBJ1-5; 11 bases are a match to TRBD1. V lost 5 bases and J lost 4; bases outside the gene matches: 4. The CDR3 extends over 15 amino acids. Looked up from germline, CDR1 is SEHNR and CDR2 is FQNEAQ (reference sequence). CDR3 sequence: CASSPGTGGNQPQHF. The CDR3 nucleotides read TGTGCCAGCAGCCCCGGGACAGGGGGAAATCAGCCCCAGCATTTT.

V is TRBV6-1 and J is TRBJ2-7, with D maybe TRBD2 (5 bases). Germline V gene lookup returns CDR1 MNHNS and CDR2 SASEGT. This CDR3 has 15 amino acids. The germline V and J ends were trimmed by 5 bases and 0 bases, with 14 bases remaining between them. The CDR3 DNA follows: TGTGCCAGCAGTAAGGTAGAGGGTCACTCCTACGAGCAGTACTTC. This encodes CASSKVEGHSYEQYF.

A few counts support this clonotype. The chain employs TRBV7-2 and TRBJ1-2, with 7 bases lining up with TRBD1. Germline assignment: CDR1 SGHTA and CDR2 FQGNSA. Trimming cost V 4 bases and J 2 bases; bases outside gene matches: 4. The CDR3 contains 14 residues. CDR3 DNA sequence: TGTGCCAGCAGCTGGGACAGTCAAAACTATGGCTACACCTTC. It codes for CASSWDSQNYGYTF. Full variable domain (remainder filled in from reference TRBV7-2 and TRBJ1-2): GAGVSQSPSNKVTEKGKDVELRCDPISGHTALYWYRQSLGQGLEFLIYFQGNSAPDKSGLPSDRFSAERTGGSVSTLTIQRTQQEDSAVYLCASSWDSQNYGYTFGSGTRLTVV.

This sequence joins TRBV7-2 and TRBJ2-7; 7 positions agree with TRBD2. The CDR3 extends over 15 amino acids. Germline V lookup: CDR1 SGHTA, CDR2 FQGNSA. V gave up 4 bases and J gave up 1 base; unmatched junction bases: 7. The CDR3 protein is CASSSVAGLSYEQYF. The CDR3 nucleotides are TGTGCCAGCAGCTCTGTAGCGGGCCTTTCCTACGAGCAGTACTTC.

This clonotype was counted a few times. The chain has TRBV6-5 and TRBJ2-1; D possibly corresponds to TRBD1 (6 bases). Germline CDR1 and CDR2: MNHEY and SVGAGI. The germline V and J ends were trimmed by 6 bases and 5 bases, with 17 bases remaining between them. The CDR3 extends over 15 amino acids. CDR3: CASSLSGTTNNEQFF. CDR3 DNA sequence: TGTGCCAGCAGCCTCTCCGGGACAACGAACAATGAGCAGTTCTTC.

This clonotype was seen more than once but under ten times. This chain uses TRBV7-3 with TRBJ2-3; D is possibly TRBD1 (5 bases). The germline CDR1 and CDR2 sequences are SGHTA and FQGTGA. This CDR3 comprises 13 residues. V lost 4 bases and J lost 4, with 9 bases in between. This chain's CDR3 is CASSSTGPDTQYF. CDR3 DNA: TGTGCCAGCAGCTCAACAGGACCAGATACGCAGTATTTT.

This chain joins TRBV6-6 and TRBJ2-6; no firm D call. The CDR3 sequence is 16 residues long. The germline V and J ends were trimmed by 0 bases and 4 bases, with 10 bases remaining between them. In germline, CDR1 is MNHNY, CDR2 SVGAGI (reference sequence). CDR3 nucleotide sequence: TGTGCCAGCAGTTACTCGGCCCTGGGCGGGGCCAACGTCCTGACTTTC. This codes for CASSYSALGGANVLTF.

This chain uses TRBV28 with TRBJ2-4, with TRBD1 matching over 9 bases. Germline V gives CDR1 MDHEN, CDR2 SYDVKM. V dropped 6 bases and J dropped 14; count of bases not matched to a gene: 14. The CDR3 extends over 14 amino acids. The CDR3 nucleotides read TGTGCCAGCAGGCCGGGACAGGGAGGACCCCCTAAGTACTTC. It is translated as CASRPGQGGPPKYF.

The rearrangement joins TRBV3-1 to TRBJ1-5; no definite D call. The CDR3 has 15 residues. The germline CDR1 and CDR2 sequences are LGHDT and YNNKEL (reference sequence). The germline V and J ends were trimmed by 4 bases and 0 bases, with 10 bases remaining between them. DNA for the CDR3: TGTGCCAGCAGCCCTCTAGCTACTAGCAATCAGCCCCAGCATTTT. This translates into CASSPLATSNQPQHF.

This clonotype was seen more than once but under ten times. The chain has TRBV7-2 and TRBJ2-7; D is possibly TRBD1 or TRBD2 (5 bases each). The V end was cut by 5 bases, the J end by 7 bases, with 12 bases between. The CDR3 sequence is 12 residues long. CDR1 and CDR2 (germline): SGHTA, FQGNSA. The CDR3 DNA is TGTGCCAGCAGCCCAGATTGGGGGGAGCAGTACTTC. It specifies CASSPDWGEQYF.

This chain joins TRBV3-1 and TRBJ2-7, with 12 bases identical to TRBD2. The V gene's germline CDR1 is LGHDT and CDR2 YNNKEL (reference sequence). The CDR3 sequence is 14 residues long. V lost 6 bases and J lost 5; bases outside the gene matches: 5. The chain's CDR3 is CASSLAGGVNEQYF. Here the CDR3 DNA reads TGTGCCAGCAGTCTAGCGGGAGGGGTCAACGAGCAGTACTTC.

The gene calls are TRBV10-3 and TRBJ2-7, with D possibly called TRBD1 or TRBD2 (6 bases each). This CDR3 is 13 amino acids long. V was trimmed by 4 bases and J by 7 bases, leaving 14 bases between them. CDR1 is ENHRY and CDR2 is SYGVKD in the germline V gene. The CDR3 is CAISVPGAGEQYF. CDR3 in DNA: TGTGCCATCAGTGTCCCAGGGGCGGGGGAGCAGTACTTC.

The sample holds a few counts of this clonotype. The genes are TRBV27 and TRBJ1-2, with D maybe TRBD1 (6 bases). The CDR3 runs to 13 residues. V dropped 3 bases and J dropped 5 bases, with 10 bases sitting between them. Germline values: CDR1 MNHEY, CDR2 SMNVEV (reference sequence). Written as DNA, the CDR3 is TGTGCCAGCAGTTTGGACAGACGATATGGCTACACCTTC. Its translation: CASSLDRRYGYTF.

This chain joins TRBV4-3 and TRBJ2-7; weak D call: TRBD2 (5 bases). V was cut by 0 bases and J by 4 bases, with 22 bases left in between. This CDR3 spans 18 amino acids. Per the germline V gene, CDR1 is LGHNA and CDR2 is YSLEER. The CDR3 spells CASSQDSSSGVRPYEQYF. CDR3 DNA sequence: TGCGCCAGCAGCCAAGATTCTTCCTCCGGGGTGCGTCCTTACGAGCAGTACTTC.

The gene calls are TRBV27 and TRBJ2-7, with D possibly matching TRBD1 (5 bases). In germline, CDR1 is MNHEY, CDR2 SMNVEV (reference sequence). CDR3 length: 12 amino acids. Trimming pared 6 bases from V and 3 bases from J, leaving 9 bases between. The DNA of the CDR3 is TGTGCCAGCAGGGGAAGGGGCTACGAGCAGTACTTC. This encodes CASRGRGYEQYF.

The genes are TRBV29-1 and TRBJ1-1, with TRBD1 as a possible D gene (5 bases). The CDR3 totals 12 residues. Germline V CDR1 and CDR2: SQVTM, ANQGSEA. Trimming shortened V by 1 base and J by 7 bases, and 10 bases separated the two germline ends. CDR3 loop: CSVEGRVVEAFF. Written as DNA, the CDR3 is TGCAGCGTTGAAGGCAGGGTCGTTGAAGCTTTCTTT.

CDR3: CASSYTTGGPDGKTQYF. CDR3 bases: TGTGCCAGCAGTTACACCACAGGGGGCCCCGACGGAAAGACCCAGTACTTC. The gene calls are TRBV6-5 and TRBJ2-5, with TRBD1 matching 9 bases. The trim removed 2 bases at V and 6 bases at J, leaving 13 bases unmatched. CDR3 size: 17 residues. The germline V gene encodes CDR1 MNHEY and CDR2 SVGAGI.

This clonotype was picked up a small number of times. This chain joins TRBV28 and TRBJ1-5, with 8 bases aligning to TRBD1. The CDR3 has 13 residues. V lost 5 bases and J lost 5; bases outside the gene matches: 2. Germline V CDR1 and CDR2: MDHEN, SYDVKM. The CDR3 nucleotides read TGTGCCAGCAGTCAGGGGGCCCATCAGCCCCAGCATTTT. This encodes CASSQGAHQPQHF.

This clonotype was recorded a few times. The V gene is TRBV29-1, the J gene TRBJ2-2; a weak D match, TRBD1 (7 bases). The CDR3 is made up of 15 amino acids. The V end lost 0 bases, the J end lost 3 bases, and 11 bases lay between the germline ends. Germline loops: CDR1 SQVTM, CDR2 ANQGSEA. CDR3 coding DNA: TGCAGCGTTGAAGAACAGGGGAGGCACACCGGGGAGCTGTTTTTT. It translates to CSVEEQGRHTGELFF.

This clonotype turned up a few times. The V gene is TRBV9, the J gene TRBJ1-1; the D gene is possibly TRBD1 (6 bases). This CDR3 region has 17 residues. The germline CDR1 and CDR2 sequences are SGDLS and YYNGEE. V was cut by 4 bases and J by 4 bases, with 23 bases left in between. For the CDR3, the DNA is TGTGCCAGCAGCCCCAGAGGGGGGGCAGGAGTAATCACTGAAGCTTTCTTT. Translation: CASSPRGGAGVITEAFF.

V and J are TRBV18 and TRBJ2-2; D ambiguous. Trimming left V 3 bases short and J 4 bases short, with 12 bases between. CDR3 size: 15 residues. Germline V gives CDR1 KGHSH, CDR2 LQKENI. CDR3 DNA: TGTGCCAGCTCACCGAACTTAGACTCCACCGGGGAGCTGTTTTTT. It specifies CASSPNLDSTGELFF.

The chain is built from TRBV12-3 or TRBV12-4 and TRBJ2-1; 7 bases are a match to TRBD2. V gave up 4 bases and J gave up 10 bases; unmatched junction bases: 1. The CDR3 spans 11 residues. CDR3 coding DNA: TGTGCCAGCAGTTCGGGAGGAGAGCAGTTCTTC. This translates into CASSSGGEQFF.

This clonotype was counted a few times. This rearrangement joins TRBV6-6 to TRBJ2-1; 10 bases are a match to TRBD2. Per germline, CDR1 MNHNY and CDR2 SVGAGI (reference sequence). Losses at the gene ends were 2 bases for V and 6 bases for J; bases not matched to a gene: 16. The CDR3 contains 19 residues. Here the CDR3 reads CASSYPRTGRTSGLNEQFF. The CDR3 DNA reads as TGTGCCAGCAGTTACCCTCGGACAGGGAGGACTAGCGGCCTCAATGAGCAGTTCTTC.

The CDR3 reads CASSSRFGGSTDTQYF. CDR3 in DNA: TGTGCCAGCAGCTCCCGCTTCGGGGGTAGCACAGATACGCAGTATTTT. V is TRBV7-2 and J is TRBJ2-3; perhaps TRBD2 as D (6 bases). CDR1 and CDR2 (germline): SGHTA, FQGNSA. CDR3 length: 16 amino acids. The V end lost 4 bases, the J end lost 0 bases, and 14 bases lay between the germline ends.

The rearrangement joins TRBV6-5 to TRBJ1-5, with D possibly being TRBD1 (5 bases). The CDR3 spans 15 residues. CDR1 is MNHEY, CDR2 SVGAGI, per germline. The ends were cut back, 4 bases at V and 5 bases at J, with 15 bases in the middle. Here the CDR3 reads CASSSRRAGDQPQHF. CDR3 coding DNA: TGTGCCAGCAGTTCCCGCAGGGCTGGGGATCAGCCCCAGCATTTT.

The chain is built from TRBV10-3 and TRBJ2-5, with TRBD1 matching 11 bases. This CDR3 spans 14 amino acids. In germline, CDR1 is ENHRY, CDR2 SYGVKD. The junction had 8 bases not matched to a gene; V was cut back by 10 bases and J by 4 bases. The CDR3: CATGTGGLVETQYF. CDR3 DNA sequence: TGTGCCACCGGGACAGGGGGTTTAGTAGAGACCCAGTACTTC.

CDR3 sequence: CASSPGTIQTEQFF. The CDR3 bases are TGTGCCAGCAGCCCGGGGACTATCCAGACGGAGCAGTTCTTC. The rearrangement uses TRBV7-9 and TRBJ2-1; 7 bases match TRBD2. There are 14 residues in the CDR3. Germline CDR1 SEHNR, CDR2 FQNEAQ (reference sequence). With V trimmed by 5 bases and J by 10 bases, 11 bases remained unmatched.

CDR3 sequence (DNA): TGCAGCGTTGAAGATCTTGCGGGAGGGCCCTACGAGCAGTACTTC. Translating it yields CSVEDLAGGPYEQYF. V gene TRBV29-1 combines with J gene TRBJ2-7, with 9 bases fitting TRBD2. There are 15 residues in the CDR3. After removal of 0 bases from V and 2 bases from J, the junction contained 5 bases not matched to a gene. Germline V gene data show CDR1 as SQVTM and CDR2 as ANQGSEA.

The table lists this clonotype with a few counts. The rearrangement joins TRBV5-1 to TRBJ2-1, with D unresolved. V lost 0 bases and J 9 bases, leaving 10 bases between the germline ends. The length of the CDR3 is 13 residues. CDR1 is SGHRS and CDR2 is YFSETQ in the germline V gene. The CDR3 spells CASSLVLVGEQFF. The DNA for the CDR3 is TGCGCCAGCAGCTTGGTTCTAGTTGGTGAGCAGTTCTTC.

The chain is built from TRBV6-6 and TRBJ1-6; the D is unclear. The CDR3 totals 12 residues. Deletions cut 6 bases from V and 7 bases from J, with 7 bases between. Per the germline V gene, CDR1 is MNHNY and CDR2 is SVGAGI (reference sequence). CDR3 sequence (DNA): TGTGCCAGCAGCCCGAACAATTCACCCCTCCACTTT. It translates to CASSPNNSPLHF.